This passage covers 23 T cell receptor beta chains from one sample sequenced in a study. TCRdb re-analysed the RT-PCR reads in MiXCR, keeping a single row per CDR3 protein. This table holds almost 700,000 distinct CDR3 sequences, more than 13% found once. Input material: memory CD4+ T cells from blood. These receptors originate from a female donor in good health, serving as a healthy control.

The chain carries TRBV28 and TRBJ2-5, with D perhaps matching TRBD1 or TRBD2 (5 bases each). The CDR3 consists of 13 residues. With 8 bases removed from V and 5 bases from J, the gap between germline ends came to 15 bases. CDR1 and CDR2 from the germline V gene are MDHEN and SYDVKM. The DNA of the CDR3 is TGTGCCAGCTGGGACCAGCGAGGGGAGACCCAGTACTTC. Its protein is CASWDQRGETQYF.

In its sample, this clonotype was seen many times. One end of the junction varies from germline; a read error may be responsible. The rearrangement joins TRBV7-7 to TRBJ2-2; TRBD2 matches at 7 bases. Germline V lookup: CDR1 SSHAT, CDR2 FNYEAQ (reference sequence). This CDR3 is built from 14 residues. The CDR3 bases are TGTGCTAGCAGCTTGAGCGGGATTACCGGGGAGCTGTTTTTT. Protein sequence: CASSLSGITGELFF.

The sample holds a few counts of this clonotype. The CDR3 DNA sequence: TGTGCCAGCAGTTTTTCCCGGTGGTCTAATTCACCCCTCCACTTT. Translating it yields CASSFSRWSNSPLHF. The chain couples TRBV27 to TRBJ1-6; D is undetermined. CDR1 is MNHEY, CDR2 SMNVEV, per germline (reference sequence). Deletions cut 3 bases from V and 6 bases from J, with 12 bases between. This CDR3 region has 15 residues.

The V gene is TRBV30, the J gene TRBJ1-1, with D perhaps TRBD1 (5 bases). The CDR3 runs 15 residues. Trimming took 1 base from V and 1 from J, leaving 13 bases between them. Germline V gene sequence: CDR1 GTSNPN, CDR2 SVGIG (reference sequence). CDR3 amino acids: CAWSAEGLKNTEAFF. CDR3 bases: TGTGCCTGGAGTGCAGAGGGGCTCAAGAACACTGAAGCTTTCTTT.

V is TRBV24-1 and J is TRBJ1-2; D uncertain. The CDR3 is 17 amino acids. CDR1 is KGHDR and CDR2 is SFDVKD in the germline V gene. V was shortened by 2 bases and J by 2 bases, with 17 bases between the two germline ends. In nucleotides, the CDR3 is TGTGCCACCAGTGATTCTGATCTGGCAGGACTAAACTATGGCTACACCTTC. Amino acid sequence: CATSDSDLAGLNYGYTF.

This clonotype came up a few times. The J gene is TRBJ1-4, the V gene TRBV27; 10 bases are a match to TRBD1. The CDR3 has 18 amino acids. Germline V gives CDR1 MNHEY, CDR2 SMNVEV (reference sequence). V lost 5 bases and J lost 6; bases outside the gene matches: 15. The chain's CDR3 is CASSLRYARQGADEKLFF. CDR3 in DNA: TGTGCCAGCAGTCTCCGATATGCTAGACAGGGGGCAGATGAAAAACTGTTTTTT.

Here the CDR3 reads CASRAGQFTGELFF. The CDR3 DNA is TGTGCCAGCAGAGCGGGACAGTTTACCGGGGAGCTGTTTTTT. This chain uses TRBV6-1 with TRBJ2-2; either TRBD1 or TRBD2 may supply D (7 bases each). CDR1 is MNHNS, CDR2 SASEGT, per germline. This CDR3 has 14 residues. V was pared by 6 bases and J by 5 bases, with 13 bases between.

This CDR3 reads CSARKGLAGDGELFF. CDR3 DNA sequence: TGCAGTGCTAGAAAGGGACTAGCGGGAGACGGGGAGCTGTTTTTT. The chain recombines TRBV20-1 with TRBJ2-2; TRBD2 aligns across 14 bases. The CDR3 totals 15 residues. Germline trimming cut 2 bases from V and 7 bases from J; bases unmatched to any gene: 3. CDR1 and CDR2 from the germline V gene are DFQATT and SNEGSKA (reference sequence).

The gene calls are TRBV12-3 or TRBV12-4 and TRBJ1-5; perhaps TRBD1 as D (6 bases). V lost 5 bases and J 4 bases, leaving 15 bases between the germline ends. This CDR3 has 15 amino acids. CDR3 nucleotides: TGTGCCAGCAGTGAGTCAGGGGCAGCAAATCAGCCCCAGCATTTT. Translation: CASSESGAANQPQHF.

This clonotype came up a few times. CDR3 coding DNA: TGCAGTGCTAGAGATTTGACTATAAGCTCCTACAATGAGCAGTTCTTC. This translates into CSARDLTISSYNEQFF. This chain links TRBV20-1 with TRBJ2-1, with D possibly TRBD2 on 5 matching bases. In germline, CDR1 is DFQATT, CDR2 SNEGSKA (reference sequence). Trimming cost V 0 bases and J 0 bases, with 12 bases left between them. The CDR3 consists of 16 residues.

DNA of the CDR3: TGTGCCAGCAGCGTAGGGACAAATAGAGACTATGGCTACACCTTC. This codes for CASSVGTNRDYGYTF. The gene calls are TRBV9 and TRBJ1-2; tentatively, D is TRBD1 (5 bases). The CDR3 has 15 amino acids. Germline values: CDR1 SGDLS, CDR2 YYNGEE. V gave up 0 bases and J gave up 3 bases, with 12 bases separating them.

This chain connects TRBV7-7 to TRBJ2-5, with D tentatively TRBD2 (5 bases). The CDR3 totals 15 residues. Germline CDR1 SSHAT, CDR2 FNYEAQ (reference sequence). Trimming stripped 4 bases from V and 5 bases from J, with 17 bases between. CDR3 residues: CASSSTGVLGETQYF. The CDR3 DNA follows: TGTGCCAGCAGCTCCACCGGGGTTTTGGGGGAGACCCAGTACTTC.

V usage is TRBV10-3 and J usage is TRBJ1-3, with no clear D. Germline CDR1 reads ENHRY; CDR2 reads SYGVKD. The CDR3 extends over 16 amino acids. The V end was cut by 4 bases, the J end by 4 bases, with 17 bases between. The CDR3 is CAISANVGSSGNTIYF. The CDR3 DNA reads TGTGCCATCAGTGCAAACGTAGGGAGCTCCGGAAACACCATATATTTT.

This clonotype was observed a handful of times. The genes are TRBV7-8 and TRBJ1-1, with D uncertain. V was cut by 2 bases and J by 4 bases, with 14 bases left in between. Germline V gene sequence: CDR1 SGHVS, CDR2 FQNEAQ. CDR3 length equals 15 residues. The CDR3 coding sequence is TGTGCCAGCAGCTTAAGGATAGAAACGTCCACTGAAGCTTTCTTT. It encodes CASSLRIETSTEAFF.

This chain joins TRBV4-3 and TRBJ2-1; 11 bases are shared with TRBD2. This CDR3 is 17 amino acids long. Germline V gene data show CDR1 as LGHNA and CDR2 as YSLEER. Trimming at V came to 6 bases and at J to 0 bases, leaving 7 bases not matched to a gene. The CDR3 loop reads CASRRSSGGASYNEQFF. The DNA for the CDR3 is TGCGCCAGCAGGCGAAGTAGCGGGGGGGCCTCCTACAATGAGCAGTTCTTC.

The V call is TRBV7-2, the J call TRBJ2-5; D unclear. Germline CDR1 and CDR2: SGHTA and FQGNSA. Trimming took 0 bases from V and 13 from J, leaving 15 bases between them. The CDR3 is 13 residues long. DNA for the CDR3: TGTGCCAGCAGCTTAGCGGAGACCAGTTCCCGGTACTTC. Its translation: CASSLAETSSRYF.

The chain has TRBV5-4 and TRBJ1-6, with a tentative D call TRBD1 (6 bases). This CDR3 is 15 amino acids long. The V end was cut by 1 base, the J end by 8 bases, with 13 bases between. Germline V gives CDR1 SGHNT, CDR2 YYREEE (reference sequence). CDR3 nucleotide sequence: TGTGCCAGCAGCTTGTCGGGCAGGGGAGATTCACCCCTCCACTTT. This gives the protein CASSLSGRGDSPLHF.

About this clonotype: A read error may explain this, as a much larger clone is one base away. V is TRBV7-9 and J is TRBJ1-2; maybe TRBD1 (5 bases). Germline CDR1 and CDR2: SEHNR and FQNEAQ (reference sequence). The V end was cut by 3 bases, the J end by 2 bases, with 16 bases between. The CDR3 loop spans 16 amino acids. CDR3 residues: CASSFSVGTENYGYTF. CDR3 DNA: TGTGCCAGCAGCTTCAGTGTGGGGACGGAAAACTATGGCTACACCTTC.

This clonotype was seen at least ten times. The CDR3 DNA reads TGCAGTGCTAGCAAGACTAGCGGACCTCCCTACGAGCAGTACTTC. Translation gives CSASKTSGPPYEQYF. V is TRBV20-1 and J is TRBJ2-7; 9 positions agree with TRBD2. Germline CDR1 DFQATT, CDR2 SNEGSKA (reference sequence). Trimming cost V 3 bases and J 2 bases; bases outside gene matches: 8. This CDR3 region has 15 residues.

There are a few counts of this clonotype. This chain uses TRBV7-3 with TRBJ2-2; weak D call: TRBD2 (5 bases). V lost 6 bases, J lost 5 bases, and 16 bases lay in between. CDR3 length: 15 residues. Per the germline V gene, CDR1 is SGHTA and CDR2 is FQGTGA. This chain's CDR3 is CASSPQAVGTGELFF. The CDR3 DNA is TGTGCCAGCAGTCCCCAAGCGGTGGGAACCGGGGAGCTGTTTTTT.

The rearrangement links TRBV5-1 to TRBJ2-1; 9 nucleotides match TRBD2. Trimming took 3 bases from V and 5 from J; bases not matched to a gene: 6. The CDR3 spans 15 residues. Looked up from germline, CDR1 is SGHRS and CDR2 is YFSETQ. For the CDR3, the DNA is TGCGCCAGCAGCTCCATAGCGGGAGTGGACAATGAGCAGTTCTTC. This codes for CASSSIAGVDNEQFF.

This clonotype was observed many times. Here the CDR3 DNA reads TGTGCCAGCAGCCGAGGTGGCACTGAAGCTTTCTTT. Protein: CASSRGGTEAFF. This chain joins TRBV7-9 and TRBJ1-1; D is unclear. CDR1 and CDR2 from the germline V gene are SEHNR and FQNEAQ (reference sequence). This CDR3 contains 12 residues. V shed 5 bases and J shed 4 bases, with 8 bases lying between them.

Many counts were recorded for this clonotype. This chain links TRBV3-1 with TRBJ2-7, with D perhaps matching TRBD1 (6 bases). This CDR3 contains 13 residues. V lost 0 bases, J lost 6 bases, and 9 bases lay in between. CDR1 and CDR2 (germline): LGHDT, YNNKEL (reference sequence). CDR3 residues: CASSQDGTFEQYF. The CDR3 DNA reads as TGTGCCAGCAGCCAAGACGGGACATTCGAGCAGTACTTC.